The rows below give T cell receptor beta chains drawn from one sample of a study of blood T cells in healthy people across ages. TCRdb recomputed calls from the 5' RACE reads with MiXCR, one row per CDR3 protein. The sample contains 950,000 to 1,200,000 distinct CDR3 sequences, more than 30% of which appear only once. The material sequenced was blood. Receptors originate from a man aged 18 to 30 in good health. Each CDR3 is given with its conserved first and last residue. Fields, in order: V gene, clone size, J gene, D gene, CDR3 protein, CDR3 DNA. The D gene is left open where the match is weak. Size is stated for part of the rows, as once, few or many counts, or as a class when the clone is expanded.

v_call: TRBV7-8
clone_size: few
j_call: TRBJ2-6
d_call: TRBD1
cdr3_aa: CASSRDRVRGSGANVLTF
cdr3_nt: TGTGCCAGCAGCCGGGACAGGGTCAGAGGATCCGGGGCCAACGTCCTGACTTTC

v_call: TRBV11-2
clone_size: .
j_call: TRBJ2-1
d_call: .
cdr3_aa: CASSLSGTLSYNEQFF
cdr3_nt: TGTGCCAGCAGCTTATCCGGGACACTTTCCTACAATGAGCAGTTCTTC

v_call: TRBV25-1
clone_size: few
j_call: TRBJ1-1
d_call: TRBD1
cdr3_aa: CASSVARGHSEAFF
cdr3_nt: TGTGCCAGCAGTGTCGCCAGGGGGCATTCTGAAGCTTTCTTT

v_call: TRBV6-1
clone_size: few
j_call: TRBJ1-2
d_call: .
cdr3_aa: CASSEIIGFYGYTF
cdr3_nt: TGTGCCAGCAGTGAAATAATAGGTTTTTATGGCTACACCTTC

v_call: TRBV5-1
clone_size: .
j_call: TRBJ2-7
d_call: .
cdr3_aa: CASRDTIYEQYF
cdr3_nt: TGCGCCAGCCGGGACACGATCTACGAGCAGTACTTC

v_call: TRBV5-1
clone_size: .
j_call: TRBJ1-1
d_call: .
cdr3_aa: CASSLGRDVAFF
cdr3_nt: TGCGCCAGCAGCTTGGGAAGAGATGTAGCTTTCTTT

v_call: TRBV4-1
clone_size: few
j_call: TRBJ2-2
d_call: TRBD1
cdr3_aa: CASSHPGGQGLLNTGELFF
cdr3_nt: TGCGCCAGCAGCCATCCCGGGGGACAGGGCCTATTGAACACCGGGGAGCTGTTTTTT

v_call: TRBV27
clone_size: .
j_call: TRBJ1-6
d_call: TRBD1
cdr3_aa: CASRKQGAIGSPLHF
cdr3_nt: TGTGCCAGCAGAAAACAGGGGGCGATTGGTTCACCCCTCCACTTT

v_call: TRBV7-9
clone_size: .
j_call: TRBJ2-7
d_call: .
cdr3_aa: CTSSRNSQEQYF
cdr3_nt: TGTACCAGCAGCCGAAACAGCCAGGAGCAGTACTTC

v_call: TRBV7-9
clone_size: .
j_call: TRBJ2-2
d_call: .
cdr3_aa: CASSPPVAPGELFF
cdr3_nt: TGTGCCAGCAGCCCCCCTGTCGCACCCGGGGAGCTGTTTTTT

v_call: TRBV12-3/TRBV12-4
clone_size: few
j_call: TRBJ2-2
d_call: .
cdr3_aa: CASSSARELFF
cdr3_nt: TGTGCCAGCAGTTCCGCCCGGGAGCTGTTTTTT

v_call: TRBV3-1
clone_size: many
j_call: TRBJ2-1
d_call: .
cdr3_aa: CASSQEDSSSSYNEQFF
cdr3_nt: TGTGCCAGCAGCCAAGAAGACAGTTCCTCCTCCTACAATGAGCAGTTCTTC

v_call: TRBV20-1
clone_size: few
j_call: TRBJ2-5
d_call: TRBD2
cdr3_aa: CSARAFGLAGGSETQYF
cdr3_nt: TGCAGTGCTAGAGCCTTCGGGCTAGCGGGGGGTTCTGAGACCCAGTACTTC

v_call: TRBV3-1
clone_size: .
j_call: TRBJ1-1
d_call: .
cdr3_aa: CASSRRPRGTGKGMNTEAFF
cdr3_nt: TGTGCCAGCAGCCGCAGACCCCGAGGTACGGGGAAAGGGATGAACACTGAAGCTTTCTTT

v_call: TRBV20-1
clone_size: few
j_call: TRBJ2-3
d_call: TRBD1
cdr3_aa: CSARIGTGVADTQYF
cdr3_nt: TGCAGTGCTAGGATAGGGACAGGGGTGGCAGATACGCAGTATTTT

v_call: TRBV4-3
clone_size: .
j_call: TRBJ1-1
d_call: .
cdr3_aa: CASSQEVSRGNTEAFF
cdr3_nt: TGCGCCAGCAGCCAAGAGGTGTCCCGGGGGAACACTGAAGCTTTCTTT